These 23 T cell receptor beta chains came from one sample sequenced in a study of tumour-infiltrating T cells in Burkitt lymphoma (dated by TCRdb to 2018 to 2021). The library was made by the immunoSEQ multiplex PCR assay. What TCRdb holds here is the immuneACCESS table cut down to in-frame rearrangements. Part of the clones is not present; checked against another copy, under half of the missing clones reflect an unresolved V gene, and the others are unexplained. The sample profile shows about 3,300 clones; 10% to 15% of them were found once. The top ten hold approximately 7.7% of the sample. The source material was tumor tissue. These receptors all come from a human donor with Burkitt lymphoma.

This clone was observed a handful of times. This chain links TRBV7-9 with TRBJ2-1; 8 bases fit TRBD1. Trimming at V came to 4 bases and at J to 0 bases, leaving 5 bases not matched to a gene. The CDR3 runs 16 residues. Per germline, CDR1 SEHNR and CDR2 FQNEAQ (reference sequence). In DNA form, the CDR3 reads TGTGCCAGCAGCTCGCGACAGGGGAGCTCCTACAATGAGCAGTTCTTC. Protein: CASSSRQGSSYNEQFF.

The chain recombines TRBV13 with TRBJ1-2, with D unresolved. The germline CDR1 and CDR2 sequences are PRHDT and FYEKMQ (reference sequence). V was trimmed by 2 bases and J by 6 bases, leaving 16 bases between them. The CDR3 covers 15 residues. The CDR3 sequence: CASSLIDGEANGYTF. DNA of the CDR3: TGTGCCAGCAGCTTAATCGATGGGGAGGCCAATGGCTACACCTTC.

This clone was picked up a small number of times. The J gene is TRBJ1-2, the V gene TRBV2, with TRBD1 as a possible D gene (5 bases). The V gene lost 3 bases and the J gene lost 7 bases, with 15 bases spanning the gap. The CDR3 length is 14 residues. The germline V gene encodes CDR1 SNHLY and CDR2 FYNNEI. The CDR3 DNA reads as TGTGCCAGCAGTGACATCCCTACGGGGGGTGGCTACACCTTC. This gives the protein CASSDIPTGGGYTF.

This clone appeared a few times. The gene calls are TRBV4-3 and TRBJ2-3; D is unclear. Germline V gives CDR1 LGHNA, CDR2 YSLEER. The CDR3 sequence is 15 residues long. Trimming pared 1 base from V and 4 bases from J, leaving 12 bases between. DNA of the CDR3: TGCGCCAGCAGCCAAGGAGCCCCCCAGGCAGATACGCAGTATTTT. It codes for CASSQGAPQADTQYF.

This clone was observed a few times. The gene calls are TRBV19 and TRBJ2-7, with 11 bases aligning to TRBD2. The CDR3 is 16 residues long. CDR1 and CDR2 (germline): LNHDA, SQIVND (reference sequence). The ends lost 5 bases at V and 0 bases at J; junction bases unmatched: 6. This chain's CDR3 is CASSPRLAGISYEQYF. DNA of the CDR3: TGTGCCAGTAGTCCCCGACTAGCGGGGATCTCCTACGAGCAGTACTTC.

This clone was seen only a few times. The gene calls are TRBV2 and TRBJ2-2; D gene uncertain. The germline CDR1 and CDR2 sequences are SNHLY and FYNNEI. The CDR3 has 12 amino acids. V was clipped by 4 bases and J by 6 bases, with 6 bases between them. CDR3 sequence: CASSGQAGELFF. CDR3 sequence (DNA): TGTGCCAGCAGTGGGCAAGCCGGGGAGCTGTTTTTT.

The chain recombines TRBV5-6 with TRBJ1-2, with 10 bases aligning to TRBD1. The junction had 10 bases not matched to a gene; V was cut back by 4 bases and J by 4 bases. Germline loops: CDR1 SGHDT, CDR2 YYEEEE. This CDR3 contains 16 residues. The CDR3, as DNA: TGTGCCAGCAGCCTGCTGACCGGGACAGGGGCCTATGGCTACACCTTC. This encodes CASSLLTGTGAYGYTF.

The rearrangement uses TRBV2 and TRBJ2-7; 10 bases match TRBD1. The junction had 3 bases not matched to a gene; V was cut back by 7 bases and J by 3 bases. This CDR3 contains 13 residues. Germline CDR1 and CDR2: SNHLY and FYNNEI. In DNA form, the CDR3 reads TGTGCCAGCATCGGGACAGGGGTCTACGAGCAGTACTTC. Its translation: CASIGTGVYEQYF.

V and J are TRBV19 and TRBJ1-1; D may be TRBD1 (6 bases). Trimming stripped 6 bases from V and 8 bases from J, with 22 bases between. Germline CDR1 and CDR2: LNHDA and SQIVND (reference sequence). The CDR3 covers 15 residues. This CDR3 is CASSLRGDPPTEAFF. Here the CDR3 DNA reads TGTGCCAGTAGCCTTAGGGGGGACCCTCCGACCGAAGCTTTCTTT. Using reference TRBV19 and TRBJ1-1 for the parts outside the CDR3, the full variable domain is DGGITQSPKYLFRKEGQNVTLSCEQNLNHDAMYWYRQDPGQGLRLIYYSQIVNDFQKGDIAEGYSVSREKKESFPLTVTSAQKNPTAFYLCASSLRGDPPTEAFFGQGTRLTVV.

This clone showed up just a few times. The V gene is TRBV4-3, the J gene TRBJ1-6; D uncertain. The CDR3 spans 15 residues. V was cut by 4 bases and J by 0 bases, with 7 bases left in between. Per the germline V gene, CDR1 is LGHNA and CDR2 is YSLEER. CDR3 coding DNA: TGCGCCAGCAGCCCCACTAGCTCCTATAATTCACCCCTCCACTTT. Its translation is CASSPTSSYNSPLHF.

This clone turned up a few times. Relative to the germline gene, one junction end is altered; a read error may explain this. The rearrangement links TRBV30 to TRBJ1-5; D is unresolved. The CDR3 runs 14 residues. Germline V gene data show CDR1 as GTSNPN and CDR2 as SVGIG (reference sequence). In DNA form, the CDR3 reads TGTGCCTGGAGTGTTGGGGAGTGGAATCAGTCCCAGCATTTT. The encoded protein is CAWSVGEWNQSQHF. Full variable domain (remainder filled in from reference TRBV30 and TRBJ1-5): SQTIHQWPATLVQPVGSPLSLECTVEGTSNPNLYWYRQAAGRGLQLLFYSVGIGQISSEVPQNLSASRPQDRQFILSSKKLLLSDSGFYLCAWSVGEWNQSQHFGDGTRLSIL.

This clone was seen a few times. V gene TRBV9 combines with J gene TRBJ2-3; 10 bases are shared with TRBD2. Germline-derived CDR1 and CDR2 are SGDLS and YYNGEE. Trimming removed 2 bases from V and 1 base from J; junction bases left unmatched: 1. This CDR3 is 15 amino acids long. The CDR3 region is CASSVGTSGTDTQYF. CDR3 DNA: TGTGCCAGCAGCGTCGGGACTAGCGGCACAGATACGCAGTATTTT.

V usage is TRBV9 and J usage is TRBJ1-2; 12 bases are shared with TRBD1. Germline V gives CDR1 SGDLS, CDR2 YYNGEE. Trimming removed 2 bases from V and 8 bases from J; junction bases left unmatched: 4. This CDR3 region has 14 residues. The DNA of the CDR3 is TGTGCCAGCAGCGTGGGACAGGGGGCGCGGGGCTACACCTTC. As protein: CASSVGQGARGYTF.

The table lists this clone with a few counts. The J gene is TRBJ2-7, the V gene TRBV5-4; D uncertain. Germline V lookup: CDR1 SGHNT, CDR2 YYREEE (reference sequence). This CDR3 comprises 14 residues. V lost 5 bases and J lost 5, with 17 bases in between. DNA for the CDR3: TGTGCCAGCAGGAGCTTGGACCGCGCGGACGAGCAGTACTTC. The encoded protein is CASRSLDRADEQYF.

V gene TRBV5-1 combines with J gene TRBJ2-5; 9 bases align to TRBD1. The CDR3 has 15 amino acids. Trimming at V came to 4 bases and at J to 5 bases, leaving 9 bases not matched to a gene. Germline CDR1 is SGHRS and CDR2 is YFSETQ. In nucleotides, the CDR3 is TGCGCCAGCAGCACACCGGGACAGGGTGGGGAGACCCAGTACTTC. It codes for CASSTPGQGGETQYF.

This clone was detected only a few times. This chain joins TRBV18 and TRBJ2-3; no clear D gene. The CDR3 has 16 amino acids. CDR1 KGHSH and CDR2 LQKENI come from the germline V gene. Trimming cost V 1 base and J 0 bases, with 11 bases left between them. The CDR3 nucleotides read TGTGCCAGCTCACCACGGACGATGTCTAGCACAGATACGCAGTATTTT. Protein sequence: CASSPRTMSSTDTQYF.

This clone was recorded a few times. The chain uses TRBV5-5 and TRBJ1-2, with 7 bases matching TRBD1. Germline loops: CDR1 SGHKS, CDR2 YYEKEE (reference sequence). The CDR3 loop spans 13 amino acids. The V and J ends lost 6 bases and 8 bases, in that order; junction bases with no gene match: 10. The CDR3 region is CASTAGQSVGYTF. The CDR3 DNA sequence: TGTGCCAGCACCGCGGGACAGTCCGTCGGCTACACCTTC.

The V gene is TRBV15, the J gene TRBJ2-1, with 12 bases that match TRBD2. CDR1 and CDR2 from the germline V gene are LNHNV and YYDKDF (reference sequence). The junction had 14 bases not matched to a gene; V was cut back by 5 bases and J by 0 bases. The CDR3 sequence is 20 residues long. CDR3 loop: CATSEPTGTSGPSSYNEQFF. CDR3 sequence (DNA): TGTGCCACCAGCGAACCGACCGGGACTAGCGGGCCTAGCTCCTACAATGAGCAGTTCTTC. Filled out from reference TRBV15 and TRBJ2-1, the complete variable domain reads DAMVIQNPRYQVTQFGKPVTLSCSQTLNHNVMYWYQQKSSQAPKLLFHYYDKDFNNEADTPDNFQSRRPNTSFCFLDIRSPGLGDTAMYLCATSEPTGTSGPSSYNEQFFGPGTRLTVL.

The chain joins TRBV25-1 to TRBJ2-6; D unclear. V was pared by 6 bases and J by 2 bases, with 11 bases between. Per the germline V gene, CDR1 is MGHDK and CDR2 is SYGVNS. The CDR3 loop spans 15 amino acids. Here the CDR3 DNA reads TGTGCCAGCAGCCGAGCTCTCCCTGGGGCCAACGTCCTGACTTTC. Translation gives CASSRALPGANVLTF.

The V call is TRBV27, the J call TRBJ2-1; a possible D gene is TRBD1 (6 bases). V was pared by 2 bases and J by 9 bases, with 14 bases between. Germline V gene data show CDR1 as MNHEY and CDR2 as SMNVEV (reference sequence). This CDR3 has 14 residues. CDR3 protein: CASSLTGNLLEQFF. For the CDR3, the DNA is TGTGCCAGCAGTTTAACAGGGAATTTGCTTGAGCAGTTCTTC.

V is TRBV9 and J is TRBJ2-2; no firm D call. Per the germline V gene, CDR1 is SGDLS and CDR2 is YYNGEE. V was shortened by 6 bases and J by 6 bases, with 9 bases between the two germline ends. CDR3 size: 12 residues. CDR3: CASTGRPGELFF. The CDR3, as DNA: TGTGCCAGCACAGGACGTCCCGGGGAGCTGTTTTTT.

The gene calls are TRBV9 and TRBJ2-3, with D possibly being TRBD1 (5 bases). Trimming removed 0 bases from V and 1 base from J, with 6 bases in between. CDR3 length: 14 amino acids. In germline, CDR1 is SGDLS, CDR2 YYNGEE. The CDR3 coding sequence is TGTGCCAGCAGCGTAGAAGGGGGCACAGATACGCAGTATTTT. This gives the protein CASSVEGGTDTQYF.

This clone was detected only a few times. The rearrangement links TRBV1 to TRBJ1-2; no check of the table's D call, TRBD1, against the DNA was made. TRBV1 is assigned pseudogene status. CDR3 length: 15 amino acids. The CDR3 protein is CTSSQETGTNYGYTF. As DNA, the CDR3 is TGCACCAGCAGCCAAGAAACAGGGACAAACTATGGCTACACCTTC.